This TCR beta chain derives from a study of T cell changes during pregnancy in multiple sclerosis. J lost 1 base, V lost 6 bases, and 5 bases had no gene match. The CDR3 has 14 residues. Germline V gene sequence: CDR1 MDHEN, CDR2 SYDVKM. The protocol was immunoSEQ multiplex PCR, while the TCRdb copy is restricted to in-frame clones and leaves out a portion. The table has about 100,000 clones, approximately 90% seen once; the top ten hold 1.2%. The sequencing used peripheral blood, collected in the second trimester of pregnancy. This chain connects TRBV28 to TRBJ2-5; 7 nucleotides align to TRBD1. The sequence derives from a female donor with multiple sclerosis, enrolled in a pregnancy study. DNA for the CDR3: TGTGCCAGCAGCCTCGGACAGGCCCAAGAGACCCAGTACTTC. Its protein product is CASSLGQAQETQYF.